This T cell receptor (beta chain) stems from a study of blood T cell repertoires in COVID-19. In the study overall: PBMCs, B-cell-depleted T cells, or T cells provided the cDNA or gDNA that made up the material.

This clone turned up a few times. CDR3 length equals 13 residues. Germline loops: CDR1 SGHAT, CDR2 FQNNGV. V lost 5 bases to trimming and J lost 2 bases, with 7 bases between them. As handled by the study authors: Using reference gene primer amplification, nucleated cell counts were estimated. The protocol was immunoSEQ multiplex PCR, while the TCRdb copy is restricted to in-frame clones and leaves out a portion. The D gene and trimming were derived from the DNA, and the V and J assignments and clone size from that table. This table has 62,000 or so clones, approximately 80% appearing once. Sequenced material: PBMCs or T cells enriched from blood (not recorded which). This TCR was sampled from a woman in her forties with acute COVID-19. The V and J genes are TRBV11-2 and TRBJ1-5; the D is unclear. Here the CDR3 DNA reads TGTGCCAGCAGCCCCGGGGGCAATCAGCCCCAGCATTTT. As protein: CASSPGGNQPQHF.